These 12 T cell receptor beta chains were sequenced from one sample in a study of CD8 T cells in Susac syndrome. After extraction with the RNeasy kit, about 0.45 to 1 ug of the RNA was reverse transcribed using random hexamers. TCRdb reanalysed the immunoSEQ multiplex PCR reads using MiXCR and keeps one entry per CDR3 protein. This sample has roughly 76,000 distinct CDR3 sequences, with roughly 92% found just once. Sequences were obtained from CD8+ T cells from PBMCs. The receptors originated from a human donor with Susac syndrome.

This rearrangement joins TRBV12-3 or TRBV12-4 to TRBJ2-7; 11 nucleotides line up with TRBD2. CDR3 length: 15 amino acids. J lost 1 base, V lost 6 bases, and 5 bases had no gene match. The CDR3 bases are TGTGCCAGCAGACTAGCGGGGGCCCTATCCTACGAGCAGTACTTC. Translation: CASRLAGALSYEQYF.

The chain uses TRBV25-1 and TRBJ2-6, with TRBD1 matching over 7 bases. CDR1 MGHDK and CDR2 SYGVNS come from the germline V gene. The CDR3 loop spans 15 amino acids. V was clipped by 6 bases and J by 2 bases; unmatched bases: 4. CDR3 DNA: TGTGCCAGCAGCGACGACAGGGCTGGGGCCAACGTCCTGACTTTC. Translation gives CASSDDRAGANVLTF.

The chain is built from TRBV2 and TRBJ2-7, with a weak D call TRBD1 (5 bases). The CDR3 is made up of 16 amino acids. Trimming pared 7 bases from V and 0 bases from J, leaving 19 bases between. The germline CDR1 and CDR2 sequences are SNHLY and FYNNEI. CDR3 nucleotides: TGTGCCAGCATTGGCCAGAGCCCAGGGATCTCCTACGAGCAGTACTTC. It is translated as CASIGQSPGISYEQYF. Filled out from reference TRBV2 and TRBJ2-7, the complete variable domain reads EPEVTQTPSHQVTQMGQEVILRCVPISNHLYFYWYRQILGQKVEFLVSFYNNEISEKSEIFDDQFSVERPDGSNFTLKIRSTKLEDSAMYFCASIGQSPGISYEQYFGPGTRLTVT.

This sequence joins TRBV7-8 and TRBJ2-5, with a weak D call TRBD2 (7 bases). V lost 4 bases to trimming and J lost 3 bases, with 9 bases between them. The CDR3 covers 13 residues. The germline V gene has CDR1 SGHVS and CDR2 FQNEAQ. CDR3 residues: CASSSGGKETQYF. As DNA, the CDR3 is TGTGCCAGCAGCTCGGGGGGCAAAGAGACCCAGTACTTC.

The chain carries TRBV29-1 and TRBJ1-2, with unresolved D. CDR1 is SQVTM and CDR2 is ANQGSEA in the germline V gene. Trimming removed 4 bases at V and 6 bases at J, with 15 bases between. The CDR3 length is 13 residues. The chain's CDR3 is CSVAGDRYDGYTF. The CDR3 coding sequence is TGCAGCGTTGCCGGAGATCGGTACGATGGCTACACCTTC.

This chain uses TRBV12-3 or TRBV12-4 with TRBJ1-1; D uncertain. The ends were cut back, 7 bases at V and 10 bases at J, with 19 bases in the middle. The CDR3 contains 13 residues. The chain's CDR3 is CASISGIEARAFF. For the CDR3, the DNA is TGTGCCAGCATTTCCGGAATTGAGGCTCGAGCTTTCTTT.

CDR3 sequence (DNA): TGTGCCAGCACCGGGACTGGCTATGGCTACACCTTC. Protein sequence: CASTGTGYGYTF. The chain couples TRBV9 to TRBJ1-2, with D possibly matching TRBD1 (5 bases). V lost 6 bases to trimming and J lost 4 bases, with 10 bases between them. The CDR3 is 12 amino acids. Germline assignment: CDR1 SGDLS and CDR2 YYNGEE.

The rearrangement links TRBV20-1 to TRBJ1-5; possibly TRBD1 for D (5 bases). The CDR3 covers 16 residues. Germline CDR1 DFQATT, CDR2 SNEGSKA (reference sequence). V lost 0 bases to trimming and J lost 6 bases, with 18 bases between them. DNA for the CDR3: TGCAGTGCTAGAGATGGGGGGGTCGGGGGGAGTCAGCCCCAGCATTTT. Amino acids: CSARDGGVGGSQPQHF.

The rearrangement uses TRBV20-1 and TRBJ1-5; 7 bases are a match to TRBD1. J was trimmed by 5 bases and V by 3 bases; bases with no gene match: 13. The CDR3 spans 16 residues. Germline CDR1 reads DFQATT; CDR2 reads SNEGSKA (reference sequence). This chain's CDR3 is CSASRGQSSRDQPQHF. The DNA for the CDR3 is TGCAGTGCTAGCCGGGGACAGTCCTCGAGGGATCAGCCCCAGCATTTT.

The rearrangement uses TRBV27 and TRBJ1-1; the D gene is possibly TRBD1 (5 bases). This CDR3 is built from 12 residues. Between the trimmed V and J ends, which lost 2 bases and 6 bases, there was a span of 7 bases. Germline CDR1 and CDR2: MNHEY and SMNVEV (reference sequence). Here the CDR3 reads CASSLPGPEAFF. The CDR3 DNA reads as TGTGCCAGCAGTTTACCGGGGCCTGAAGCTTTCTTT.

The gene calls are TRBV6-5 and TRBJ1-5; TRBD1 agrees at 7 bases. V was clipped by 6 bases and J by 3 bases; unmatched bases: 5. The CDR3 extends over 14 amino acids. Germline V gene data show CDR1 as MNHEY and CDR2 as SVGAGI. In DNA form, the CDR3 reads TGTGCCAGCAGCGTCGGACAGGCCAATCAGCCCCAGCATTTT. This encodes CASSVGQANQPQHF.

Only one count was recorded for this clonotype. This chain connects TRBV29-1 to TRBJ2-1; D is unclear. V was pared by 3 bases and J by 0 bases, with 6 bases between. This CDR3 comprises 13 residues. Germline CDR1 is SQVTM and CDR2 is ANQGSEA. The CDR3 region is CSVEDGSYNEQFF. CDR3 DNA sequence: TGCAGCGTTGAGGATGGCTCCTACAATGAGCAGTTCTTC.